Here is one TCR beta chain with its context. The CDR3 is made up of 12 amino acids. Germline V gives CDR1 GTSNPN, CDR2 SVGIG (reference sequence). V dropped 5 bases and J dropped 1 base, with 8 bases sitting between them. This specimen belongs to a study of blood T cell repertoires in COVID-19. Study background: The analysed material was cDNA or gDNA that came from T cells, B-cell-depleted T cells, or PBMCs.

The study drew participants aged about 18 to 89 years from 24 US areas. Two negative PCRs, clearance, or symptom resolution were required of recovered Cohort 3 donors. Authors' analysis steps: The authors estimated nucleated cell counts from reference gene primer amplification. Produced via immunoSEQ multiplex PCR; TCRdb's table is partial and in-frame only. D and trimming come from the DNA, and the V and J calls and clone size come from that table. Counted here are 260,000 or so clones, about 85% occurring once; the ten biggest clones make up around 2.5%. This rearrangement joins TRBV30 to TRBJ2-5, with D maybe TRBD1 (5 bases). The specimen sequenced was PBMCs or T cells enriched from blood (not recorded which). This receptor was obtained from a woman between 50 and 59 years old who had recovered from COVID-19. Written as DNA, the CDR3 is TGTGCCTGGGACAGCCTCCAAGAGACCCAGTACTTC. Protein sequence: CAWDSLQETQYF. The full variable domain, completed using reference TRBV30 and TRBJ2-5, is SQTIHQWPATLVQPVGSPLSLECTVEGTSNPNLYWYRQAAGRGLQLLFYSVGIGQISSEVPQNLSASRPQDRQFILSSKKLLLSDSGFYLCAWDSLQETQYFGPGTRLLVL.